This record concerns one T cell receptor beta chain sequence. In the authors' methods: Amplification of reference gene primers provided the estimated nucleated cell counts. Using immunoSEQ multiplex PCR, the repertoire was profiled, and TCRdb retains in-frame clones only, with some absent. V, J and clone size are taken as reported in that table, and D and trimming were inferred from the DNA itself. The table lists about 140,000 clones, 85% to 90% of them singletons. The data were taken from a study of blood T cell repertoires in COVID-19. Study at large: Sample material is recorded as cDNA or gDNA derived from T cells, B-cell-depleted T cells, or PBMCs.

The V gene's germline CDR1 is LNHDA and CDR2 SQIVND (reference sequence). V lost 7 bases and J lost 0, with 13 bases in between. The CDR3 is made up of 15 amino acids. Sequencing used peripheral blood. The TCR originated in a man aged 45 to 65 with active or convalescent COVID-19. The rearrangement uses TRBV19 and TRBJ1-5; weak D call: TRBD1 (5 bases). The DNA of the CDR3 is TGTGCCAGTACCTACGGCGGGGGTAGCAATCAGCCCCAGCATTTT. Translating gives CASTYGGGSNQPQHF.